Sequencing of this TCR beta chain was carried out in a study of blood T cell repertoires in COVID-19. Sequencing used immunoSEQ multiplex PCR; TCRdb keeps in-frame clones, though not all of them. The sample records approximately 120,000 clones, approximately 85% being singletons. CDR1 ENHRY and CDR2 SYGVKD come from the germline V gene. This CDR3 is 15 amino acids long. V gave up 3 bases and J gave up 3 bases; unmatched junction bases: 4. Sequenced input: peripheral blood. This TCR came from a man older than 75 with active or convalescent COVID-19. The chain recombines TRBV10-3 with TRBJ2-7, with 11 positions matching TRBD2. CDR3 coding DNA: TGTGCCATCAGTGACCAAGGACTAGCGGGCTACGAGCAGTACTTC. Its protein product is CAISDQGLAGYEQYF.